This T cell receptor (beta chain) was identified in a study of early T cells in non-severe SARS-CoV-2 infection. Study at large: Sequencing targeted bulk RNA from unsorted whole blood, leaving chains unpaired. Regarding the study as a whole: Database matching using VDJdb favored anti-spike CD8 responses, with private and CD4 specificities left missing.

Individually, cDNA molecules had unique molecular identifiers attached to them. In TCRdb, the 5' RACE reads were re-called with MiXCR into one record per CDR3 protein. Of about 39,000 distinct CDR3 sequences listed, roughly 6.6% are singletons. Details on this clonotype: Its target is not known.

This receptor was identified in an adult who was a healthcare worker with PCR-confirmed SARS-CoV-2 infection or an uninfected control (not recorded which). Sequenced material: whole blood.

The CDR3 is CASSLYPGGNTEAFF. The CDR3 nucleotides are TGTGCCAGCAGCTTATATCCGGGTGGGAACACTGAAGCTTTCTTT. The rearrangement links TRBV7-6 to TRBJ1-1; the D is unclear. V lost 2 bases and J 1 base, leaving 11 bases between the germline ends. Germline V gene lookup returns CDR1 SGHVS and CDR2 FNYEAQ. There are 15 residues in the CDR3.